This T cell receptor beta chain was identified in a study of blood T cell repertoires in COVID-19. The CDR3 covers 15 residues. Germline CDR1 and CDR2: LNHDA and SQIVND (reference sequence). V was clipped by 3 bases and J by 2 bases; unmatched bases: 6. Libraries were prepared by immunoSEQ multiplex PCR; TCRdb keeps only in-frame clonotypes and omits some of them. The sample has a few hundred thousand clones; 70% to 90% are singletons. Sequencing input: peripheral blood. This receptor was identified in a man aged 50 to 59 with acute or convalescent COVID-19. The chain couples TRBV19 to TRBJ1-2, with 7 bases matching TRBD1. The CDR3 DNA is TGTGCCAGTAGTATCACAGGGGATGGAAACTATGGCTACACCTTC. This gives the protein CASSITGDGNYGYTF.